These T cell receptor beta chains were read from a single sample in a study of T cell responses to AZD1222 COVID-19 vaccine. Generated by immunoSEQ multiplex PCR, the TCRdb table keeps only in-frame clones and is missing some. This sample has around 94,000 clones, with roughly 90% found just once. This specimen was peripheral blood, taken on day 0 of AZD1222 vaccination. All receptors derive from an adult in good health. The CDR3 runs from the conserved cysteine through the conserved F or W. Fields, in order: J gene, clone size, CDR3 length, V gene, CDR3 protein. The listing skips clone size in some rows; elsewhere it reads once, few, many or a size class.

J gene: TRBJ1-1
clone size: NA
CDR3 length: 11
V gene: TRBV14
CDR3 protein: CASRGNTEAFF

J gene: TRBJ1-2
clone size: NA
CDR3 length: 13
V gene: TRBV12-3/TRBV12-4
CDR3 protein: CASSLGLRDGYTF

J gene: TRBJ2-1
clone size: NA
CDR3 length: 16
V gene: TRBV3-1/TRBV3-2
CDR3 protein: CASSQFGTSGGGEQFF

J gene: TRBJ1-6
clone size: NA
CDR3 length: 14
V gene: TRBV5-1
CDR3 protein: CASSPRTGNSPLHF

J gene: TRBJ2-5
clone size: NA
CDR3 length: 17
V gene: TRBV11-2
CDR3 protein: CASSVGLTSGSGETQYF

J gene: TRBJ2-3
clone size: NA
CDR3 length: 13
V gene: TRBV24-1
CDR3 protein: CATSELGLAGEDF

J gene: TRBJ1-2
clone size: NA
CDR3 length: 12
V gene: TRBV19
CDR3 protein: CASSNRGGGYTF

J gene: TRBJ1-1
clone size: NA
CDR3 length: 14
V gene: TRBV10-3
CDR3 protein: CAISESQGATEAFF

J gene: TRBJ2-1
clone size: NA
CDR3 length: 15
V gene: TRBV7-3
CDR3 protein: CASSSGTGRYNEQFF

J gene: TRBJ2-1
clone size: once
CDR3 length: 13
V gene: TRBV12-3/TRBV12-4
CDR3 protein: CASSFLGEEGQFF

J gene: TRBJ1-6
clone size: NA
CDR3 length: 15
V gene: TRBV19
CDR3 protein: CATWGGSAYNSPLHF

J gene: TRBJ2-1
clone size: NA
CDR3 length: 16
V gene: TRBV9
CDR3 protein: CASSVGVGADYNEQFF

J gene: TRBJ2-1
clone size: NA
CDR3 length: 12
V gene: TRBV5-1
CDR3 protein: CASSLDYNEQFF

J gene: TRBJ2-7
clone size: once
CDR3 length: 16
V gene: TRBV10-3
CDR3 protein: CAISLRETELNGEQYF

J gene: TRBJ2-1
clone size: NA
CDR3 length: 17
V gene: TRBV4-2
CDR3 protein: CASSPSGASGAYNEQFF

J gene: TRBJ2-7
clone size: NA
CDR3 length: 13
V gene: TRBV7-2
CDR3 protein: CASSLERAGEQYF

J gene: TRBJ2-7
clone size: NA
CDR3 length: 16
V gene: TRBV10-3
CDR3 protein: CAISASILRGSYEQYF

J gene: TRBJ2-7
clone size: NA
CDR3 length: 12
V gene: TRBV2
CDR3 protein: CASSDRVFEQYF

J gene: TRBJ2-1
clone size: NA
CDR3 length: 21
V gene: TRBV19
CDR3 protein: CASSIFASGTSGRSSYNEQFF

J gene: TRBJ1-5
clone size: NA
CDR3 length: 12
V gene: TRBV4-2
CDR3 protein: CASSQGDRPQHF

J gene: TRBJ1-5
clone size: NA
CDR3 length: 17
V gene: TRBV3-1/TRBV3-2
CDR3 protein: CASSQVVVECSNQPQHF

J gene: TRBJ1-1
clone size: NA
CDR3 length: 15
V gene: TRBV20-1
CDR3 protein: CSASTPANLGREAFF

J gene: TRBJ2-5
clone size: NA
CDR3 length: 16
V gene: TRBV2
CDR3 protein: CASSGMAGGPLETQYF

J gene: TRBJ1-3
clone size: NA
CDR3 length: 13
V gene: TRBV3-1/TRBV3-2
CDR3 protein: CASSLTSGNTIYF

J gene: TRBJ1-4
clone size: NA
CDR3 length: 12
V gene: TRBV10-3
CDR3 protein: CAISRSNEKLFF

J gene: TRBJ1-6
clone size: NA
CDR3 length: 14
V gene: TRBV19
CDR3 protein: CASSQTGSESPLHF

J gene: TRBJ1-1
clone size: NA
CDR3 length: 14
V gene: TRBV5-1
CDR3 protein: CASSLNGPNTEAFF

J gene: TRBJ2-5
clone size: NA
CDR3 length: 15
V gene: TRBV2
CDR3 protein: CASRGAGAGRETQYF

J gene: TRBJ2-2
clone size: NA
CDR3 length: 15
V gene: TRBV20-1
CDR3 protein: CSASTSGGVSGELFF

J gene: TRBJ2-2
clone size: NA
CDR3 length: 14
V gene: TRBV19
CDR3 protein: CASSQPGDTGELFF

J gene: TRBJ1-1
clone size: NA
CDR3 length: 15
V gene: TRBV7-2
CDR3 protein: CASSFLKGVNTEAFF

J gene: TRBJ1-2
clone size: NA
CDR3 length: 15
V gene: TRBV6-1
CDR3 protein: CASSERAGEVMRYTF

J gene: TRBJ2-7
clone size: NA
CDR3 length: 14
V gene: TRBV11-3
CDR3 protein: CASSPGQGSHEQYF

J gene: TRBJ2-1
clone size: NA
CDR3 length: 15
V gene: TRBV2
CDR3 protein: CASSLRPISYNEQFF

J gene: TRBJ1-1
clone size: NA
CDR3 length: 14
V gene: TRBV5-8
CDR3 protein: CASSPRTVYTEAFF

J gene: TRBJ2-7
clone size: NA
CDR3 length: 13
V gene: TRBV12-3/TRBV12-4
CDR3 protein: CASQGTGEHEQYF

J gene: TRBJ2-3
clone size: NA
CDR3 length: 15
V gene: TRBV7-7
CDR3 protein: CASSSGPRSTDTQYF

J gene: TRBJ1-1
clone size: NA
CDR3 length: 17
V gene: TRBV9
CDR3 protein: CASSVERDTFYGTEAFF

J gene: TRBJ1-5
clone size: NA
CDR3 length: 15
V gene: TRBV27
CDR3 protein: CASRGRTLSNQPQHF

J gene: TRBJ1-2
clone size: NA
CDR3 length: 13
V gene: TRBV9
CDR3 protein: CASTGTGAAGYTF

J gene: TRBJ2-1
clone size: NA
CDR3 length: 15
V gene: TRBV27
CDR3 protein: CASSLLPRDSFRQFF

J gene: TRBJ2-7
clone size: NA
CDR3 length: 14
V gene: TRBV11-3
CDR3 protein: CASSLTGTDYEQYF

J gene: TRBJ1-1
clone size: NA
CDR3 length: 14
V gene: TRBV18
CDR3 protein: CASSPGTVNTEAFF

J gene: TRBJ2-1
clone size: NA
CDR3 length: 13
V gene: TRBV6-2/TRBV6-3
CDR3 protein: CASSPLPKGEQFF

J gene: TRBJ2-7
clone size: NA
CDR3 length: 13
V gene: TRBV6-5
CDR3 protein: CASSYGFSYEQYF

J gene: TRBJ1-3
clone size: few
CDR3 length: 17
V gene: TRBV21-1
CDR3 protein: CASSINFGTASGNTIYF

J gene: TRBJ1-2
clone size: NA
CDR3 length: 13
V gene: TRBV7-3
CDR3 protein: CASSLREGGGYTF

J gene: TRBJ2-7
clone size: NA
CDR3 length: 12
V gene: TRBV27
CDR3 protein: CASRGQGHEQYF

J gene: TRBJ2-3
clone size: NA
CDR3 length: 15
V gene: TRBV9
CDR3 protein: CASSVGWGSVDTQYF

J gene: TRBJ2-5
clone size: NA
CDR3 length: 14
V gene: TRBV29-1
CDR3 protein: CSVSGRRVGETQYF

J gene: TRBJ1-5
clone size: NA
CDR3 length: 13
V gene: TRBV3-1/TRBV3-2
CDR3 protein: CASSARGNQPQHF

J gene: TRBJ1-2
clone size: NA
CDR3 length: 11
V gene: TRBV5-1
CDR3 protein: CASSSDLGYTF

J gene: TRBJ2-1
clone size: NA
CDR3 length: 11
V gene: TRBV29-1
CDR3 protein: CSVVSWNEQFF